Below, 10 T cell receptor beta chains from the same sample are listed, as sequenced in a study of Ad26.COV2.S vaccination and SARS-CoV-2 variants. Repertoires were generated with immunoSEQ multiplex PCR, while TCRdb's copy carries only in-frame clones and drops some. The table has roughly 320,000 clones, around 87% seen once. Treatment described: roughly 19 received Ad26.COV2.S at low or high dose, single or two shots; several received placebo; per-sample allocation not given. Collection of samples fell on day 63 after the first vaccine or placebo injection. Sample: peripheral blood, taken in a trial of Ad26.COV2.S vaccine versus placebo. Receptors were obtained from a person aged 18-60 years who received the Ad26.COV2.S COVID-19 vaccine or a placebo.

This chain connects TRBV7-2 to TRBJ2-3; the D call may be TRBD1 or TRBD2 (5 bases each). The CDR3 length is 14 residues. From germline, CDR1 is SGHTA and CDR2 FQGNSA. Trimming removed 7 bases from V and 6 bases from J, with 17 bases in between. The CDR3 region has the DNA TGTGCCAGCACCTTCGGGACGGGGATGGATACGCAGTATTTT. The encoded protein is CASTFGTGMDTQYF. Filled out from reference TRBV7-2 and TRBJ2-3, the complete variable domain reads GAGVSQSPSNKVTEKGKDVELRCDPISGHTALYWYRQSLGQGLEFLIYFQGNSAPDKSGLPSDRFSAERTGGSVSTLTIQRTQQEDSAVYLCASTFGTGMDTQYFGPGTRLTVL.

This chain joins TRBV3-1 (or the pseudogene TRBV3-2) and TRBJ2-7, with D maybe TRBD2 (5 bases). Trimming stripped 6 bases from V and 6 bases from J, with 21 bases between. CDR1 is LGHDT, CDR2 YNNKEL, per germline (reference sequence). CDR3 length equals 15 residues. The CDR3 DNA follows: TGTGCCAGCAGTCCCTGGGCGGACTCTGCTCGCGAGCAGTACTTC. Its translation is CASSPWADSAREQYF.

This clone appeared a single time. J is TRBJ2-2 and V is TRBV3-1 (or the pseudogene TRBV3-2); 12 bases match TRBD2. The CDR3 sequence is 18 residues long. V dropped 1 base and J dropped 4; count of bases not matched to a gene: 7. Looked up from germline, CDR1 is LGHDT and CDR2 is YNNKEL (reference sequence). The CDR3 DNA sequence: TGTGCCAGCAGCCAAGGACTAGCGGGGGCCTTGGGCACCGGGGAGCTGTTTTTT. Protein sequence: CASSQGLAGALGTGELFF.

The rearrangement joins TRBV18 to TRBJ2-2; TRBD1 matches at 9 bases. V was pared by 3 bases and J by 2 bases, with 10 bases of the junction left unmatched. Germline V gene lookup returns CDR1 KGHSH and CDR2 LQKENI. This CDR3 has 18 amino acids. CDR3 sequence: CASSPRVGGQGNTGELFF. The CDR3 bases are TGTGCCAGCTCACCCCGTGTTGGGGGACAGGGAAACACCGGGGAGCTGTTTTTT.

A word on this clone: The limits of the CDR3 on the DNA are not certain, so only TCRdb's listed CDR3 is given. V is TRBV19 and J is TRBJ1-2. CDR1 LNHDA and CDR2 SQIVND come from the germline V gene (reference sequence). Termini included, the CDR3 measures 14 amino acids. This CDR3 reads CAPIRARPNYGYTF.

The rearrangement links TRBV4-3 to TRBJ2-7; 8 bases fit TRBD1. Germline V lookup: CDR1 LGHNA, CDR2 YSLEER. Trimming cost V 1 base and J 1 base; bases outside gene matches: 3. This CDR3 has 15 amino acids. DNA of the CDR3: TGCGCCAGCAGCCAAGTAACAGGGGGATCCTACGAGCAGTACTTC. Translated, it gives CASSQVTGGSYEQYF.

The V gene is TRBV5-1, the J gene TRBJ1-1; TRBD1 matches 8 bases. Germline values: CDR1 SGHRS, CDR2 YFSETQ. This CDR3 is 15 amino acids long. The V segment lost 4 bases and the J segment 5 bases; nucleotides outside the gene matches: 10. CDR3 DNA: TGCGCCAGCAGCCCGTGGACAGGGTGGGTTACTGAAGCTTTCTTT. Its translation is CASSPWTGWVTEAFF.

The genes are TRBV19 and TRBJ1-1; the D gene is possibly TRBD1 (5 bases). Per the germline V gene, CDR1 is LNHDA and CDR2 is SQIVND (reference sequence). The CDR3 is made up of 14 amino acids. V lost 7 bases, J lost 4 bases, and 16 bases lay in between. The CDR3 DNA is TGTGCCAGTACCTTAGGCGGGGGGGGCACTGAAGCTTTCTTT. This encodes CASTLGGGGTEAFF.

This clone was recorded a few times. The chain uses TRBV6-5 and TRBJ1-1, with D possibly TRBD1 on 5 matching bases. The CDR3 extends over 14 amino acids. Germline values: CDR1 MNHEY, CDR2 SVGAGI. V dropped 5 bases and J dropped 0 bases, with 10 bases sitting between them. CDR3: CASSRGAMNTEAFF. CDR3 DNA sequence: TGTGCCAGCAGTCGGGGCGCCATGAACACTGAAGCTTTCTTT.

This chain connects TRBV20-1 to TRBJ2-1; 11 nucleotides match TRBD2. Germline values: CDR1 DFQATT, CDR2 SNEGSKA (reference sequence). The CDR3 contains 13 residues. V was pared by 3 bases and J by 6 bases, with 1 base of the junction left unmatched. Here the CDR3 reads CSASSGGVNEQFF. In DNA, the CDR3 is TGCAGTGCTAGTAGCGGGGGGGTCAATGAGCAGTTCTTC.